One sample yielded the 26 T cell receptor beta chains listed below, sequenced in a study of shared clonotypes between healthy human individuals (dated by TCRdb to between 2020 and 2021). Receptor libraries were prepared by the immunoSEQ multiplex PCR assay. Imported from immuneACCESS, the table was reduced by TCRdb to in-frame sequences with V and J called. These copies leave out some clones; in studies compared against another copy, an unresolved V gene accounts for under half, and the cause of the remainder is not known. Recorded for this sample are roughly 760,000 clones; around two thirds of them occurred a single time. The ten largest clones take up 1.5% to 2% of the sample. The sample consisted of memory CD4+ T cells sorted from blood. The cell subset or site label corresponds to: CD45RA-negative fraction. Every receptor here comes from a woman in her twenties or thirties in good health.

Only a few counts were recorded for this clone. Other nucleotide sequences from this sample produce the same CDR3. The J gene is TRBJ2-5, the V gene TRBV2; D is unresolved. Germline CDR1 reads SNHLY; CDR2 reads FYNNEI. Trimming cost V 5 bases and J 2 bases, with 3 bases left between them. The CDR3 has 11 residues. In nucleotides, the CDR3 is TGTGCCAGCAGTCCACAAGAGACCCAGTACTTC. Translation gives CASSPQETQYF.

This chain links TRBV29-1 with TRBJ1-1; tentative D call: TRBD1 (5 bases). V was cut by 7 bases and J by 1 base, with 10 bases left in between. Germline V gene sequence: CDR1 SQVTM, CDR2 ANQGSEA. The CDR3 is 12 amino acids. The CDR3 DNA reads TGCAGCGATGTTCAGGGGAACACTGAAGCTTTCTTT. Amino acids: CSDVQGNTEAFF.

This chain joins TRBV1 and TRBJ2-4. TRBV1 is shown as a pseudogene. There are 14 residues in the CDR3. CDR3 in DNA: TGCACCAGCAGCCATTGGGGGACCAAAAACATTCAGTACTTC. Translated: CTSSHWGTKNIQYF.

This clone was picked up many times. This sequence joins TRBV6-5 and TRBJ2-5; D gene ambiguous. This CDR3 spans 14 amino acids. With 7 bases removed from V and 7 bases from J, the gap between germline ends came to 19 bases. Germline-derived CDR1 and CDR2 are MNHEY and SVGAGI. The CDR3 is CASNPDRLLRTQYF. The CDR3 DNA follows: TGTGCCAGCAACCCAGACCGGCTCCTGAGGACCCAGTACTTC.

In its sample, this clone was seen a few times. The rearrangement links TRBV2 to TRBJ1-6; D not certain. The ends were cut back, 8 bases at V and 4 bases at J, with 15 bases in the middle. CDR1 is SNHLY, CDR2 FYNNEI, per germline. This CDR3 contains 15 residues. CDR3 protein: CASELSGDYNSPLHF. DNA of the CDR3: TGTGCCAGCGAGTTAAGCGGCGATTATAATTCACCCCTCCACTTT.

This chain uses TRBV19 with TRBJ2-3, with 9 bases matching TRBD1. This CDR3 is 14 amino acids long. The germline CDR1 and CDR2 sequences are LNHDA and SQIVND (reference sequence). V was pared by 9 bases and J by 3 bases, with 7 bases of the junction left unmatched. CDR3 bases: TGTGCCAGCCGGGGACAGGGAGGTACAGATACGCAGTATTTT. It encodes CASRGQGGTDTQYF.

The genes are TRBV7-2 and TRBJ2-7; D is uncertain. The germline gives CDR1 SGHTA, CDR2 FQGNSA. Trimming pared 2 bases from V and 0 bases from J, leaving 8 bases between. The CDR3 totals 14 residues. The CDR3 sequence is CASSLQLDSYEQYF. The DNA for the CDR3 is TGTGCCAGCAGCTTACAGTTAGACTCCTACGAGCAGTACTTC.

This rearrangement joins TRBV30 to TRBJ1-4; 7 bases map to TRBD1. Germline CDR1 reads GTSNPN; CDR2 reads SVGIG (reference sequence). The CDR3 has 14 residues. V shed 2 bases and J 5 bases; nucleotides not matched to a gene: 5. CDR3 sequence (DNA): TGTGCCTGGAGTCTGGGGACAGTGAATGAAAAACTGTTTTTT. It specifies CAWSLGTVNEKLFF.

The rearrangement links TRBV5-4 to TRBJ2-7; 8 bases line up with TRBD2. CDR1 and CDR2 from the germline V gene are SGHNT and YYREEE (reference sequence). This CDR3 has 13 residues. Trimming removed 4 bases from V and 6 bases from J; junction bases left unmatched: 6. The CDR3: CASSPPAGVEQYF. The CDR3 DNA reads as TGTGCCAGCAGCCCCCCAGCGGGGGTCGAGCAGTACTTC.

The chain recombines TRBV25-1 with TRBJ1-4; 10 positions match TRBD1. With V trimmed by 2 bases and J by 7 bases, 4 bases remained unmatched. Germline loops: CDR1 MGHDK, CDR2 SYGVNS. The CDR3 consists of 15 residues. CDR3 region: CASSELGTGVEKLFF. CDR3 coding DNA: TGTGCCAGCAGTGAACTAGGGACAGGGGTTGAAAAACTGTTTTTT.

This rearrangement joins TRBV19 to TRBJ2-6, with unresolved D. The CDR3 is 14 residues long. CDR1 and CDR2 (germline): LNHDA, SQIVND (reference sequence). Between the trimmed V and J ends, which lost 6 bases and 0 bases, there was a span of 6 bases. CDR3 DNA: TGTGCCAGTAGGGCGTCCTCTGGGGCCAACGTCCTGACTTTC. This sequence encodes CASRASSGANVLTF.

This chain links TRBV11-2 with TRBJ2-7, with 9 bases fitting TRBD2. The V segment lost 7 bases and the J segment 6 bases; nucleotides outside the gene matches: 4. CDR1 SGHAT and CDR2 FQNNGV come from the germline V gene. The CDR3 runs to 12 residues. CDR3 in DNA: TGTGCCAGCACGGGACTAGCTTCCGAGCAGTACTTC. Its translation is CASTGLASEQYF.

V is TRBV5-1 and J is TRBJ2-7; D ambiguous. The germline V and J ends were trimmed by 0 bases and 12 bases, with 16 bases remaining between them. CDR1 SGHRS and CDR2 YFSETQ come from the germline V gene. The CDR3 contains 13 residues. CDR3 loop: CASSLGLGVLSYF. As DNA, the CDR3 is TGCGCCAGCAGCTTGGGACTTGGAGTTTTGTCGTACTTC.

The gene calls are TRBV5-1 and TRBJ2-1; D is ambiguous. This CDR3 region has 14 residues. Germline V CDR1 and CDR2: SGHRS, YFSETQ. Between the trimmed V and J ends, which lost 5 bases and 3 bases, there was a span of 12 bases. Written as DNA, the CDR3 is TGCGCCAGCAGGACAATAAGGGACTACAATGAGCAGTTCTTC. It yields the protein CASRTIRDYNEQFF.

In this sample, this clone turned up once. In nucleotides, the CDR3 is TGTGCCAGCAGAGGAGACTACGAGCAGTACTTC. Its protein is CASRGDYEQYF. V usage is TRBV28 and J usage is TRBJ2-7; D not resolved. The CDR3 contains 11 residues. The ends were cut back, 6 bases at V and 3 bases at J, with 6 bases in the middle. Germline V gene data show CDR1 as MDHEN and CDR2 as SYDVKM.

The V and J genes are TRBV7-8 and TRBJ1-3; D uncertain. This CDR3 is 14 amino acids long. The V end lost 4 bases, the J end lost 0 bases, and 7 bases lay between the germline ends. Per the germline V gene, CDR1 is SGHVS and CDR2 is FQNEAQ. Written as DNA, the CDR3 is TGTGCCAGCAGCTCATCGAACTCTGGAAACACCATATATTTT. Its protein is CASSSSNSGNTIYF. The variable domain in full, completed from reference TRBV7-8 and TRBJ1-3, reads GAGVSQSPRYKVAKRGQDVALRCDPISGHVSLFWYQQALGQGPEFLTYFQNEAQLDKSGLPSDRFFAERPEGSVSTLKIQRTQQEDSAVYLCASSSSNSGNTIYFGEGSWLTVV.

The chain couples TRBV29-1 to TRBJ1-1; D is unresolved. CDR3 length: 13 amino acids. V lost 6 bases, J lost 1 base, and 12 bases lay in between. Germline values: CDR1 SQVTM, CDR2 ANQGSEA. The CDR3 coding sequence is TGCAGCGTCCTTGGGTGGACGAACACTGAAGCTTTCTTT. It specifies CSVLGWTNTEAFF.

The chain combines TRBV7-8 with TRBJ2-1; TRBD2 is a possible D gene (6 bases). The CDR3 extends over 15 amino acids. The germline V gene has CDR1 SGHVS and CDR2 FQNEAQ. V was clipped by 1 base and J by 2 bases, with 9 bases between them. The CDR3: CASSLVGGTYNEQFF. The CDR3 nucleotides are TGTGCCAGCAGCTTAGTCGGGGGAACCTACAATGAGCAGTTCTTC.

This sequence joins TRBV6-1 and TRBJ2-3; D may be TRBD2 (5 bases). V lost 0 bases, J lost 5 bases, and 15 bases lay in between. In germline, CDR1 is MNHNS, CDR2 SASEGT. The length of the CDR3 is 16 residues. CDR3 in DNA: TGTGCCAGCAGTGAAGCGATCGCACTAGTCCGAGATACGCAGTATTTT. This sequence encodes CASSEAIALVRDTQYF.

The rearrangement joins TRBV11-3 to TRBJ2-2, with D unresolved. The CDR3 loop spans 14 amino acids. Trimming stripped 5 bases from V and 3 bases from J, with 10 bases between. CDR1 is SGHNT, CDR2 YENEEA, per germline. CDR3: CASSKRRHTGELFF. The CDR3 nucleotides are TGTGCCAGCAGCAAAAGGAGACACACCGGGGAGCTGTTTTTT. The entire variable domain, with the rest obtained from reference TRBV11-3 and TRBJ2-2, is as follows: EAGVVQSPRYKIIEKKQPVAFWCNPISGHNTLYWYLQNLGQGPELLIRYENEEAVDDSQLPKDRFSAERLKGVDSTLKIQPAELGDSAVYLCASSKRRHTGELFFGEGSRLTVL.

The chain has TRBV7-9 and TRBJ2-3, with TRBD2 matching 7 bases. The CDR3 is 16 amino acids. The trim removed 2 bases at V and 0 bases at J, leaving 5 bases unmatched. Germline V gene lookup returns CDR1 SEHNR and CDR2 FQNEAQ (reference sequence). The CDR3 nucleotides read TGTGCCAGCAGCTTATGGGGTAGCGGGAGCACAGATACGCAGTATTTT. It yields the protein CASSLWGSGSTDTQYF.

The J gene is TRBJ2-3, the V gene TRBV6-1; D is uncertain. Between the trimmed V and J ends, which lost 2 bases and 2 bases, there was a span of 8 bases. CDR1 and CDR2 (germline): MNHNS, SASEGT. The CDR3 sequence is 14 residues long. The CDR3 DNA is TGTGCCAGCAGTGAATATCGTACCACAGATACGCAGTATTTT. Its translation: CASSEYRTTDTQYF.

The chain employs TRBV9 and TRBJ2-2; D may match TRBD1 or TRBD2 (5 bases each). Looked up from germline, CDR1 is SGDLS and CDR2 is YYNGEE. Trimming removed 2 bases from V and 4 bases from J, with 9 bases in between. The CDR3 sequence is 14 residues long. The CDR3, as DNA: TGTGCCAGCAGCGTGCCTGGGGGCACCGGGGAGCTGTTTTTT. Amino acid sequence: CASSVPGGTGELFF.

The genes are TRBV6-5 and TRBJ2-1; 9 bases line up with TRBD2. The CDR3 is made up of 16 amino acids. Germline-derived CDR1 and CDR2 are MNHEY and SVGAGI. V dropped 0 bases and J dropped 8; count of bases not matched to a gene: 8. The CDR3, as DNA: TGTGCCAGCAGTTACTCGCAGGGGGGACTAGCCTATGAGCAGTTCTTC. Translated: CASSYSQGGLAYEQFF.

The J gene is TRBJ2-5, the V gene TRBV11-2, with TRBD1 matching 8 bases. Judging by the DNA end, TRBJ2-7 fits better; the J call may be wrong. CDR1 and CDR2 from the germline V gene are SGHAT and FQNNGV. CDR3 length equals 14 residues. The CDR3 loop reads CASSAAGGMGEQYF. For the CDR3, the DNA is TGTGCCAGCAGCGCCGCAGGGGGCATGGGCGAGCAGTACTTC.

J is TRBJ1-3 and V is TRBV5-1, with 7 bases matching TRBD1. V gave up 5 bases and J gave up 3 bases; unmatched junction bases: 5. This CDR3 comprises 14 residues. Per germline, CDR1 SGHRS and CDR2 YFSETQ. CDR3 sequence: CASRPTGIGNTIYF. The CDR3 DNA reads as TGCGCCAGCAGGCCGACAGGGATTGGAAACACCATATATTTT.